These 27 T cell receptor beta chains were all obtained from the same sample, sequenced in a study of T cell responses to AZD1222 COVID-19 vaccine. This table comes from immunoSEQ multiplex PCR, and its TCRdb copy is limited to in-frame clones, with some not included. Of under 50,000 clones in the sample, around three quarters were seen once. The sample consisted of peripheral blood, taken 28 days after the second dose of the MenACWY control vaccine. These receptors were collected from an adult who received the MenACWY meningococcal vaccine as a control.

The chain's CDR3 is CASSSESRGYTF. CDR3 DNA sequence: TGTGCCAGCAGCTCCGAGTCTAGAGGCTACACCTTC. J is TRBJ1-2 and V is TRBV11-2; D ambiguous. The CDR3 contains 12 residues. The V gene's germline CDR1 is SGHAT and CDR2 FQNNGV. The ends were cut back, 4 bases at V and 8 bases at J, with 11 bases in the middle.

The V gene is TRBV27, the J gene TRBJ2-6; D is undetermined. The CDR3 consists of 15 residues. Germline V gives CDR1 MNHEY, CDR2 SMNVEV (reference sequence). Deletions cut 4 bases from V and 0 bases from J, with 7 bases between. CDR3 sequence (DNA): TGTGCCAGCAGTTACCGGCGCTCTGGGGCCAACGTCCTGACTTTC. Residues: CASSYRRSGANVLTF.

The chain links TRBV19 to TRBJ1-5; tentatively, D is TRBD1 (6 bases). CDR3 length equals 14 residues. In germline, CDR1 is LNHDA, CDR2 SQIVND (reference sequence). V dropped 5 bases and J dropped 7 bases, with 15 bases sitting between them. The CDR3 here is CASSPTGSGQPQHF. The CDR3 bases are TGTGCCAGTAGTCCCACAGGGTCAGGCCAGCCCCAGCATTTT.

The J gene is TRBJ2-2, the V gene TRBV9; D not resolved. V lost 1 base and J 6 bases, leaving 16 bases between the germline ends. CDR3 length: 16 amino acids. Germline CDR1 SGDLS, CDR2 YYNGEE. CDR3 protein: CASSVNLPFGPGELFF. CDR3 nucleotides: TGTGCCAGCAGCGTAAACCTCCCGTTTGGACCCGGGGAGCTGTTTTTT.

The CDR3 protein is CSVEGQNYGYTF. CDR3 DNA: TGCAGCGTAGAGGGACAGAACTATGGCTACACCTTC. The chain recombines TRBV29-1 with TRBJ1-2; TRBD1 matches 7 bases. This CDR3 has 12 residues. CDR1 is SQVTM and CDR2 is ANQGSEA in the germline V gene. After removal of 6 bases from V and 2 bases from J, the junction contained 3 bases not matched to a gene.

The CDR3 sequence: CASSPTRGKETQYF. CDR3 in DNA: TGTGCCAGTAGTCCCACGAGGGGGAAAGAGACCCAGTACTTC. The chain uses TRBV19 and TRBJ2-5, with D maybe TRBD1 (6 bases). This CDR3 is 14 amino acids long. V dropped 5 bases and J dropped 3 bases, with 13 bases sitting between them. Germline-derived CDR1 and CDR2 are LNHDA and SQIVND (reference sequence).

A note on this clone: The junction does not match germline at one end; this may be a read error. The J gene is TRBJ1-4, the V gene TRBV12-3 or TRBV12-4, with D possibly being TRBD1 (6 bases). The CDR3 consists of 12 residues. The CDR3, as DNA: TGTGCCACCAGTCACAGGGAGGAAAAACTGTTTTTT. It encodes CATSHREEKLFF.

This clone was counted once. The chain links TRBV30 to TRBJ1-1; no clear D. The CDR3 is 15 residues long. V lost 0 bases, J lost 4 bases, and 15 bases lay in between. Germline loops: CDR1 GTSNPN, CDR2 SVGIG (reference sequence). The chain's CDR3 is CAWSVRLSRGTEAFF. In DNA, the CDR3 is TGTGCCTGGAGTGTACGCCTCTCCCGGGGCACTGAAGCTTTCTTT.

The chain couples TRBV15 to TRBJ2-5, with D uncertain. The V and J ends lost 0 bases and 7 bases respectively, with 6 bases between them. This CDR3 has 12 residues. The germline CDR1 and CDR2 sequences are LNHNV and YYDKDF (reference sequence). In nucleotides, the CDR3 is TGTGCCACCAGCAGAGATGGGGTGACCCAGTACTTC. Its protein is CATSRDGVTQYF.

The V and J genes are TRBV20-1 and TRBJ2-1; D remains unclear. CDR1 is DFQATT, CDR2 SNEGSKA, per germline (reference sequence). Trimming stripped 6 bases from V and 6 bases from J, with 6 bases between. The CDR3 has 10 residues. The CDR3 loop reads CSAKSNEQFF. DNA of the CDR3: TGCAGTGCCAAGAGCAATGAGCAGTTCTTC.

CDR3: CASSPGTNYNEQFF. DNA for the CDR3: TGTGCCAGCAGCCCCGGGACTAACTACAATGAGCAGTTCTTC. This chain connects TRBV9 to TRBJ2-1; 7 positions match TRBD2. CDR1 is SGDLS, CDR2 YYNGEE, per germline. Unmatched junction bases numbered 4, after V lost 4 bases and J lost 3 bases. The CDR3 length is 14 residues.

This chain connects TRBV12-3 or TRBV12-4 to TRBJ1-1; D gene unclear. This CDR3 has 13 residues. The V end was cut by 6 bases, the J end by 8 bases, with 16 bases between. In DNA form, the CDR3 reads TGTGCCAGCAGCCTTGGCCCTAGGGAGGAAGCTTTCTTT. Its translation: CASSLGPREEAFF.

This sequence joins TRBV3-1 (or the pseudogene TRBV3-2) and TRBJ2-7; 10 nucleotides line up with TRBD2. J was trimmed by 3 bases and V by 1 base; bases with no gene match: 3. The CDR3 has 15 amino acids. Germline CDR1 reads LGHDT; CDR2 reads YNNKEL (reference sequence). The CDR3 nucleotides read TGTGCCAGCAGCCAAGGGACTAGCGGCTTCTACGAGCAGTACTTC. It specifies CASSQGTSGFYEQYF.

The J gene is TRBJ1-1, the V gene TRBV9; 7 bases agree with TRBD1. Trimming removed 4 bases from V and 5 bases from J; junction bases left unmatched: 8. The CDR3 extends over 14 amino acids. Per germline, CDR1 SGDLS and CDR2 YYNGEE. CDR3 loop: CASSPRGGETEAFF. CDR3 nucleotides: TGTGCCAGCAGCCCCCGAGGGGGCGAGACTGAAGCTTTCTTT.

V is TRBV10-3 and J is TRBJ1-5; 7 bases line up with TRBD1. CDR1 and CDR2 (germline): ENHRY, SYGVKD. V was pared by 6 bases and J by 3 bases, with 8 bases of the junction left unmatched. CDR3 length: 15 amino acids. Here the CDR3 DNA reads TGTGCCATCAGCCCGGGACAGCCGAACAATCAGCCCCAGCATTTT. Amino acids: CAISPGQPNNQPQHF.

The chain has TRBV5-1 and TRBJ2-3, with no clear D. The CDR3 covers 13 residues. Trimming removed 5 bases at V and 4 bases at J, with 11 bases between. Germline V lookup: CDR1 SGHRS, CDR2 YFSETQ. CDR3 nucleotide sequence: TGCGCCAGCAGTCTGTCGGCGGCAGATACGCAGTATTTT. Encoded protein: CASSLSAADTQYF. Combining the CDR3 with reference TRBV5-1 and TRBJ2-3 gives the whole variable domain KAGVTQTPRYLIKTRGQQVTLSCSPISGHRSVSWYQQTPGQGLQFLFEYFSETQRNKGNFPGRFSGRQFSNSRSEMNVSTLELGDSALYLCASSLSAADTQYFGPGTRLTVL.

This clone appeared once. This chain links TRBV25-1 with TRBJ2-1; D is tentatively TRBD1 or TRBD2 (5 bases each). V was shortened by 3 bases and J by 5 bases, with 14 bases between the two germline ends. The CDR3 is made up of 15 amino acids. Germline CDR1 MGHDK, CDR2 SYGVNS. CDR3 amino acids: CASSDPGPNHNEQFF. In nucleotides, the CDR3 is TGTGCCAGCAGTGATCCGGGACCGAATCACAATGAGCAGTTCTTC.

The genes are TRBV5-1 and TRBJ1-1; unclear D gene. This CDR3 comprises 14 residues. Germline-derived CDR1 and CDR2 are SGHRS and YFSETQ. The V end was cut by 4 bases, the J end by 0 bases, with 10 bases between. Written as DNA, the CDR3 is TGCGCCAGCAGCGCCGGGCCTTTGAACACTGAAGCTTTCTTT. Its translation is CASSAGPLNTEAFF. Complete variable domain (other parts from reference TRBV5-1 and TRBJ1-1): KAGVTQTPRYLIKTRGQQVTLSCSPISGHRSVSWYQQTPGQGLQFLFEYFSETQRNKGNFPGRFSGRQFSNSRSEMNVSTLELGDSALYLCASSAGPLNTEAFFGQGTRLTVV.

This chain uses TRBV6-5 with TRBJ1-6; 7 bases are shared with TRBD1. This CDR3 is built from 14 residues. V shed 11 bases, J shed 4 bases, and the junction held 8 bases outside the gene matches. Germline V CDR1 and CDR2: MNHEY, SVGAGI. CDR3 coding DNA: TGTGCCGGGGGGGACAGAACTTATAATTCACCCCTCCACTTT. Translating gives CAGGDRTYNSPLHF.

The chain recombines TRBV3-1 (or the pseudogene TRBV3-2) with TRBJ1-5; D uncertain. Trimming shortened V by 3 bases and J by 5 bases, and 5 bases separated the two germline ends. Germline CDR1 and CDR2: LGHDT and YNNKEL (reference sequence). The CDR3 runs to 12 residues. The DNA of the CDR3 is TGTGCCAGCAGCCATGGGGATCAGCCCCAGCATTTT. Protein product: CASSHGDQPQHF.

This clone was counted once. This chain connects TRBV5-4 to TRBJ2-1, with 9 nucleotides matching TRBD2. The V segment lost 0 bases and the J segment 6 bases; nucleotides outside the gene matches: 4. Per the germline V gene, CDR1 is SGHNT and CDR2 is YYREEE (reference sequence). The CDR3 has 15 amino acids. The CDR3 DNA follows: TGTGCCAGCAGCTTGGTAGCGGGAGATTCCAATGAGCAGTTCTTC. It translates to CASSLVAGDSNEQFF. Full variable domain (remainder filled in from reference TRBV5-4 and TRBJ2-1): ETGVTQSPTHLIKTRGQQVTLRCSSQSGHNTVSWYQQALGQGPQFIFQYYREEENGRGNFPPRFSGLQFPNYSSELNVNALELDDSALYLCASSLVAGDSNEQFFGPGTRLTVL.

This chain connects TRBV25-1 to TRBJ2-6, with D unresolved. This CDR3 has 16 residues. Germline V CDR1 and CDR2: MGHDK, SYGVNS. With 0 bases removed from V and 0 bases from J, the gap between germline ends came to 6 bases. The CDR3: CASSEYISSGANVLTF. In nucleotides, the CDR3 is TGTGCCAGCAGTGAATACATATCCTCTGGGGCCAACGTCCTGACTTTC.

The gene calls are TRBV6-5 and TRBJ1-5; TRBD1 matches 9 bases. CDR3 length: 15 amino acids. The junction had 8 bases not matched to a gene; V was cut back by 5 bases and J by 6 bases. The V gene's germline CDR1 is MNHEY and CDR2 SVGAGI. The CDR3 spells CASSPWTGESQPQHF. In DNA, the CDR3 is TGTGCCAGCAGTCCCTGGACAGGGGAAAGTCAGCCCCAGCATTTT.

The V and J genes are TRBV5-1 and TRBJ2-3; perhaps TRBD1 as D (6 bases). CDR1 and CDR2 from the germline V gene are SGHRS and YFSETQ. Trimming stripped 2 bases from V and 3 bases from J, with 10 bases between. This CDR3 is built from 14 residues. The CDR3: CASSLEGDTDTQYF. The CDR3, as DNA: TGCGCCAGCAGCTTAGAGGGGGATACAGATACGCAGTATTTT.

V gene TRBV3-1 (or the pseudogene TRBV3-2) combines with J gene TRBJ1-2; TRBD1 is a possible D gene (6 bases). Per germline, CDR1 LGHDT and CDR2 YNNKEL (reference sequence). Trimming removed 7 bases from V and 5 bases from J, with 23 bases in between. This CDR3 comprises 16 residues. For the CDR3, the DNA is TGTGCCAGCATGGGGGGCCGGGACAACCACCATTATGGCTACACCTTC. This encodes CASMGGRDNHHYGYTF.

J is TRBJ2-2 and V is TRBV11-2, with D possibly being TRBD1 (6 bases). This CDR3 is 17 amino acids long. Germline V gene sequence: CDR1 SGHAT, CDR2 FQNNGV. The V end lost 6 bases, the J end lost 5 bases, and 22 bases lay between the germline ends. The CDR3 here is CASSSAIAGERTGELFF. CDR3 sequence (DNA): TGTGCCAGCAGTTCAGCCATTGCAGGGGAGCGGACCGGGGAGCTGTTTTTT.

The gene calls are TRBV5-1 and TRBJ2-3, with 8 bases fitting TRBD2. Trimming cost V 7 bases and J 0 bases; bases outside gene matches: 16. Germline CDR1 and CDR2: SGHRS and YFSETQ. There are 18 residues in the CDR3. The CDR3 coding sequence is TGCGCCAGCGGTCTTCCGGGACTAGAAGGTCGGAGCACAGATACGCAGTATTTT. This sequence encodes CASGLPGLEGRSTDTQYF. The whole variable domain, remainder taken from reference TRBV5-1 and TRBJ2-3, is KAGVTQTPRYLIKTRGQQVTLSCSPISGHRSVSWYQQTPGQGLQFLFEYFSETQRNKGNFPGRFSGRQFSNSRSEMNVSTLELGDSALYLCASGLPGLEGRSTDTQYFGPGTRLTVL.